The T cell receptor (beta chain) described here comes from a study of blood T cell repertoires in COVID-19. There are 13 residues in the CDR3. Germline V CDR1 and CDR2: SGHNT, YYREEE (reference sequence). Unmatched junction bases numbered 7, after V lost 4 bases and J lost 7 bases. Using immunoSEQ multiplex PCR, the repertoire was profiled, and TCRdb retains in-frame clones only, with some absent. The profile covers around 100,000 clones, with roughly 85% appearing a single time and approximately 5% taken by the ten largest. The receptor was derived from a woman aged 60-75 years with COVID-19, enrolled during active disease. Material for sequencing was peripheral blood. This chain uses TRBV5-4 with TRBJ1-2; 7 nucleotides line up with TRBD1. In DNA, the CDR3 is TGTGCCAGCAGCCAAACAGGGGTTGGTGGCTACACCTTC. It yields the protein CASSQTGVGGYTF.